The 7 T cell receptor beta chains listed next were all sequenced from one sample in a study (dated by TCRdb to 2013 to 2016). The receptor library was made with 5' RACE. Instrument on record: Illumina MiSeq. TCRdb took the public reads, trimmed them with fastp at Q25, ran MiXCR for clone calling and kept in-frame beta chains. CDR3 protein duplicates are merged, each entry listing the most common genes and DNA. The sample table contains 30,000 to 40,000 distinct CDR3 sequences; only one count was recorded for approximately 30% of them. Roughly 3.5% of the sample lies in the top ten. The sequencing sample was made of naive CD4+ T cells sorted from a lymph node. Reading the label with the study, this specimen's cell subset or site is: naive CD4+ T cells, CD4+CD45RA+CD25-. The receptors here all came from a female donor with breast cancer.

This clonotype has only a few counts. The CDR3 DNA follows: TGTGCCAGCTCCCCCGGGGGGGGTCAAGAGACCCAGTACTTC. Translating it yields CASSPGGGQETQYF. The V and J genes are TRBV28 and TRBJ2-5; 8 nucleotides align to TRBD2. Germline assignment: CDR1 MDHEN and CDR2 SYDVKM. This CDR3 comprises 14 residues. Germline trimming cut 8 bases from V and 2 bases from J; bases unmatched to any gene: 7.

This chain joins TRBV12-3 or TRBV12-4 and TRBJ2-5; tentative D call: TRBD2 (6 bases). V lost 6 bases to trimming and J lost 1 base, with 9 bases between them. This CDR3 has 13 residues. The CDR3 nucleotides are TGTGCCAGCAGCAGGGACTTCCAAGAGACCCAGTACTTC. Amino acid sequence: CASSRDFQETQYF.

This clonotype came up a few times. V gene TRBV7-6 combines with J gene TRBJ2-1; 9 bases are shared with TRBD1. Germline-derived CDR1 and CDR2 are SGHVS and FNYEAQ. V lost 0 bases, J lost 7 bases, and 4 bases stayed unmatched. The CDR3 runs 15 residues. DNA of the CDR3: TGTGCCAGCAGCTTAGCCCCCGACAGGGGGAATGAGCAGTTCTTC. Amino acid sequence: CASSLAPDRGNEQFF.

This clonotype came up a few times. This chain links TRBV7-3 with TRBJ2-2; D call uncertain. This CDR3 is built from 14 residues. Germline loops: CDR1 SGHTA, CDR2 FQGTGA. The V and J ends lost 5 bases and 4 bases respectively, with 11 bases between them. The CDR3 is CASSMTQSTGELFF. CDR3 nucleotide sequence: TGTGCCAGCAGCATGACACAATCCACCGGGGAGCTGTTTTTT.

About this clonotype itself: This may come from a read error, since a much larger clone is one base off. The gene calls are TRBV4-1 and TRBJ2-1, with 14 bases matching TRBD2. Germline V CDR1 and CDR2: MGHRA, YSYEKL. The CDR3 has 16 residues. J gave up 7 bases and V 8 bases, and 10 bases lay outside the gene matches. CDR3 region: CASGPAGTSGRNEQFF. In DNA form, the CDR3 reads TGCGCCAGCGGCCCCGCCGGGACTAGCGGGAGAAATGAGCAGTTCTTC.

V usage is TRBV5-6 and J usage is TRBJ2-1; D unclear. The CDR3 contains 14 residues. Trimming took off 2 bases at V and 2 bases at J, with 8 bases between the two ends. Germline-derived CDR1 and CDR2 are SGHDT and YYEEEE. The CDR3 loop reads CASSFGETYNEQFF. CDR3 in DNA: TGTGCCAGCAGCTTCGGAGAAACCTACAATGAGCAGTTCTTC.

For this clonotype: A junction boundary mismatches the germline segment, possibly from a read error. The CDR3 reads CAGSFLAGGQNEQFF. DNA of the CDR3: TGTGCCGGCAGCTTTCTAGCGGGAGGGCAGAATGAGCAGTTCTTC. J is TRBJ2-1 and V is TRBV7-3, with TRBD2 matching 12 bases. Germline assignment: CDR1 SGHTA and CDR2 FQGTGA. This CDR3 is built from 15 residues.